This T cell receptor beta chain was sequenced for a study of cytomegalovirus exposure and HLA in healthy donors. With 60 Vbeta and 13 Jbeta primers, the PCR was carried out. TCRdb keeps only in-frame clones here, not all; method: immunoSEQ multiplex PCR. There are some 120,000 clones in the sample; 15% to 17% occur only once, and about 2% lies in the top ten. This clone was observed a few times. This CDR3 is built from 19 residues. Trimming at V came to 1 base and at J to 5 bases, leaving 12 bases not matched to a gene. Per the germline V gene, CDR1 is SGHRS and CDR2 is YFSETQ. J is TRBJ2-2 and V is TRBV5-1; 12 positions match TRBD2. The specimen sequenced was PBMCs. The origin of this receptor is a woman under 30 in good health and CMV-seronegative. The CDR3 is CASSLSARLAGVKTGELFF. The CDR3 DNA follows: TGCGCCAGCAGCTTGTCGGCTCGACTAGCGGGGGTAAAAACCGGGGAGCTGTTTTTT.